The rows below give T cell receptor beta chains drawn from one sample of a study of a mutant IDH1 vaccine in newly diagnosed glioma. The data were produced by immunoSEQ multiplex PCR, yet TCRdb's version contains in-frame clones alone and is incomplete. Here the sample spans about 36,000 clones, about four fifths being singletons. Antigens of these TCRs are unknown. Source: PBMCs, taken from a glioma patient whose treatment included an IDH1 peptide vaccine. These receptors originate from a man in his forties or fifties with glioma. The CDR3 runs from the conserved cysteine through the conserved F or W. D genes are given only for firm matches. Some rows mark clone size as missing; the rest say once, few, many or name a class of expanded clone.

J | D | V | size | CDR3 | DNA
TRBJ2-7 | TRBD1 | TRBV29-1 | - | CSVAGGFGQGIYEQYF | TGCAGCGTTGCGGGAGGATTCGGACAGGGGATCTACGAGCAGTACTTC
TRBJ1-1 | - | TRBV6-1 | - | CASSERFDSLSPEEAFF | TGTGCCAGCAGTGAACGCTTCGACTCTCTCAGTCCTGAGGAAGCTTTCTTT
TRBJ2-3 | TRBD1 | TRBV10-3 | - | CARIPGQGFSDTQYF | TGTGCCAGGATTCCGGGACAGGGGTTTTCAGATACGCAGTATTTT
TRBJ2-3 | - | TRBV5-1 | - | CASRGGGGSTDTQYF | TGCGCCAGCCGTGGGGGGGGCGGGAGCACAGATACGCAGTATTTT
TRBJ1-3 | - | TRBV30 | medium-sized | CASQVLDSGNTIYF | TGTGCCTCCCAGGTCCTTGACTCTGGAAACACCATATATTTT
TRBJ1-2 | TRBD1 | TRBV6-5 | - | CASRPGQGGSNGYTF | TGTGCCAGCAGGCCTGGACAGGGAGGATCTAATGGCTACACCTTC
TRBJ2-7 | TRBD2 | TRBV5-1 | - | CASSENPGGRANEQYF | TGCGCCAGCAGCGAGAACCCGGGAGGACGGGCCAACGAGCAGTACTTC
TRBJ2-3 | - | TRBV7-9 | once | CASSSSWYSTDTQYF | TGTGCCAGCAGCTCAAGCTGGTATAGCACAGATACGCAGTATTTT
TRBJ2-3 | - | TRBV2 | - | CASSESVLASDTQYF | TGTGCCAGCAGTGAATCGGTACTAGCATCGGATACGCAGTATTTT
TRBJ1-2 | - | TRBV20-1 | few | CSASDGFGYTF | TGCAGTGCTAGCGACGGGTTTGGCTACACCTTC
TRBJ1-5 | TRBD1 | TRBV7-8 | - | CASSYYPGQGNQPQHF | TGTGCCAGCAGCTATTACCCGGGACAGGGGAATCAGCCCCAGCATTTT
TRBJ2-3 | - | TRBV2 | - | CASSDRSGGFDTQYF | TGTGCCAGCAGTGATCGTAGCGGAGGCTTCGATACGCAGTATTTT
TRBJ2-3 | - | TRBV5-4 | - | CASSLEGAGRDTQYF | TGTGCCAGCAGCTTGGAGGGGGCGGGGAGGGATACGCAGTATTTT
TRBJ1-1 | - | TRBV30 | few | CAWTRARTEAFF | TGTGCCTGGACCAGGGCCCGCACTGAAGCTTTCTTT
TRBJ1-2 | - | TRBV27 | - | CASSLRREIDYTF | TGTGCCAGCAGTCTCCGTAGGGAGATAGACTACACCTTC
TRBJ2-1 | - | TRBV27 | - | CASSFEGPSYNEQFF | TGTGCCAGCAGTTTCGAGGGGCCTTCCTACAATGAGCAGTTCTTC
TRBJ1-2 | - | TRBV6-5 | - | CASSRPSGSHGYTF | TGTGCCAGCAGTCGCCCGAGTGGGTCGCATGGCTACACCTTC
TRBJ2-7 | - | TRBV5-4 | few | CASSPDSLSEQYF | TGTGCCAGCAGCCCCGACAGTTTGAGCGAGCAGTACTTC
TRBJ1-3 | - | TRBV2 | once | CASTGSGNTIYF | TGTGCCAGCACGGGGTCTGGAAACACCATATATTTT
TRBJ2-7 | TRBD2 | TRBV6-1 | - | CASSLPGLAVYEQYF | TGTGCCAGCAGTTTGCCGGGACTAGCGGTATACGAGCAGTACTTC
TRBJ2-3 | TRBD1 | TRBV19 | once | CASSLGTATDTQYF | TGTGCCAGTAGTTTGGGGACAGCCACAGATACGCAGTATTTT
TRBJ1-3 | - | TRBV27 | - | CASSFRGSNTIYF | TGTGCCAGCAGTTTCCGGGGCTCAAACACCATATATTTT
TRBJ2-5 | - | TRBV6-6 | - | CASSYLGTYQETQYF | TGTGCCAGCAGTTATCTCGGGACGTACCAAGAGACCCAGTACTTC
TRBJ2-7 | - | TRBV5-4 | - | CASSLREHSHEQYF | TGTGCCAGCAGCTTACGGGAGCATTCACATGAGCAGTACTTC
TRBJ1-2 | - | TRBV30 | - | CAWRDSISAGAFYGYTF | TGTGCCTGGAGAGACTCCATTTCAGCGGGCGCCTTTTATGGCTACACCTTC
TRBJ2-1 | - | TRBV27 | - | CASAYRGQLRGEQFF | TGTGCCAGCGCCTATCGAGGGCAGCTTAGGGGTGAGCAGTTCTTC
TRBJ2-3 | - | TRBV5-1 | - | CASSLGASASTDTQYF | TGCGCCAGCAGCCTGGGCGCCTCTGCCAGCACAGATACGCAGTATTTT
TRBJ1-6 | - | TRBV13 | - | CASSSEGSPLHF | TGTGCCAGCAGCTCGGAGGGTTCACCCCTCCACTTT
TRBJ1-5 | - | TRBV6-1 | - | CASSENHGDNQPQHF | TGTGCCAGCAGTGAAAATCACGGAGACAATCAGCCCCAGCATTTT
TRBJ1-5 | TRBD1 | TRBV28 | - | CASSLPMHLTGLGNQPQHF | TGTGCCAGCAGTTTACCTATGCACTTGACAGGGTTAGGCAATCAGCCCCAGCATTTT
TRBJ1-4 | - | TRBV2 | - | CASSGGRGLDEKLFF | TGTGCCAGCAGTGGGGGCAGGGGACTGGATGAAAAACTGTTTTTT
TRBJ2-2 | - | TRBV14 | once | CASSPSRYAGELFF | TGTGCCAGCAGCCCCTCCAGATATGCCGGGGAGCTGTTTTTT
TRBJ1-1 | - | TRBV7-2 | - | CASSKGFRNTEAFF | TGTGCCAGCAGCAAGGGCTTCAGGAACACTGAAGCTTTCTTT
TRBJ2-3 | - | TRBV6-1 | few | CASSPRTDTQYF | TGTGCCAGCAGCCCGAGAACAGATACGCAGTATTTT
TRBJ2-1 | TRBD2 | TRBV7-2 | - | CASSLSGPQEEFF | TGTGCCAGCAGCCTTAGCGGGCCCCAAGAGGAGTTCTTC
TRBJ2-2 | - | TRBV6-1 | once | CASNIARAVGGELFF | TGTGCCAGCAATATAGCGAGAGCAGTGGGGGGGGAGCTGTTTTTT
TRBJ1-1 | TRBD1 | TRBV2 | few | CASRRTGTGFYTMAFF | TGTGCCAGCAGACGCACCGGGACAGGGTTTTATACTATGGCTTTCTTT
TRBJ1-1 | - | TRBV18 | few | CASSRGEPEAFF | TGTGCCAGCTCACGCGGGGAGCCTGAAGCTTTCTTT
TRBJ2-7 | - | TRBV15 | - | CATRRGGAAYEQYF | TGTGCCACCAGGAGGGGCGGCGCTGCCTACGAGCAGTACTTC
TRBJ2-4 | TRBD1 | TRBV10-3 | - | CAISRQGAENIQYF | TGTGCCATCAGTCGACAGGGGGCTGAGAACATTCAGTACTTC
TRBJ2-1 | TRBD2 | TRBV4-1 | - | CASSQESSGRVRDEQFF | TGCGCCAGCAGCCAAGAGTCTAGCGGGAGGGTTCGTGATGAGCAGTTCTTC
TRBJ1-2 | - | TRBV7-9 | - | CASSLEGDGYTF | TGTGCCAGCAGCTTAGAGGGAGATGGCTACACCTTC
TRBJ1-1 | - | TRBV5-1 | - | CASSLVLGQTEAFF | TGCGCCAGCAGCTTGGTCTTGGGCCAAACTGAAGCTTTCTTT
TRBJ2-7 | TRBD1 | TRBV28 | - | CASSSTGTGGFYEQYF | TGTGCCAGCAGTTCCACGGGGACAGGGGGCTTTTACGAGCAGTACTTC
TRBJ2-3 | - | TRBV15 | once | CATSGGPTIDTQYF | TGTGCCACCAGCGGGGGGCCGACGATAGATACGCAGTATTTT
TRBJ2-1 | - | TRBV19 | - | CATRTPSLSLDHNEQFF | TGTGCCACTAGGACACCTTCTTTATCCTTGGACCACAATGAGCAGTTCTTC
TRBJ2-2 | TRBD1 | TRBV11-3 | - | CASSSDRGKNTGELFF | TGTGCCAGCAGCTCCGACAGGGGAAAGAACACCGGGGAGCTGTTTTTT
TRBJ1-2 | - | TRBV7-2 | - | CASSLRETTNYGYTF | TGTGCCAGCAGCTTAAGGGAAACTACTAACTATGGCTACACCTTC
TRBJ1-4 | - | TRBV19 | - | CASSPYAGTGKLFF | TGTGCCAGTAGTCCATATGCGGGGACGGGAAAACTGTTTTTT
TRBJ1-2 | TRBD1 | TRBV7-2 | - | CASSLADISTGQFGYTF | TGTGCCAGCAGCTTAGCTGATATATCGACAGGGCAATTTGGCTACACCTTC
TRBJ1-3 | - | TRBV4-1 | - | CASSQGRGSGNTIYF | TGCGCCAGCAGCCAAGGCCGAGGGAGTGGAAACACCATATATTTT
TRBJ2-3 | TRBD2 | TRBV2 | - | CASSEGVAGGDTQYF | TGTGCCAGCAGTGAAGGGGTAGCGGGGGGGGATACGCAGTATTTT